Following are 29 T cell receptor beta chains from one sample sequenced in a study of T cells in Graves' hyperthyroidism and ophthalmopathy. Amplification of TCR beta CDR3 regions used RNA as the template. HTBI primers were the set used in a first-round RT-PCR of the TCR CDR3. TCRdb redid the calling of the multiplex PCR reads with MiXCR, one entry per CDR3 protein. There are hundreds of thousands of distinct CDR3 sequences in the sample; roughly 15% occur only once, and about 12% lies in the top ten. The sequenced material came from blood. The receptors derive from a man aged 18 to 29 with Graves' ophthalmopathy.

Remarks on this clonotype: At one end, the junction sequence differs from germline, possibly due to a read error. The chain joins TRBV25-1 to TRBJ2-7, with D possibly being TRBD1 or TRBD2 (5 bases each). CDR1 is MGHDK and CDR2 is SYGVNS in the germline V gene. The CDR3 is made up of 16 amino acids. The CDR3 sequence: CVSSESGRDVSYEQYF. CDR3 sequence (DNA): TGTGTCAGCAGTGAATCCGGCAGGGACGTATCCTACGAGCAGTACTTC.

Comment on this clonotype: A read error is possible here, since a much larger clone lies one base away. V gene TRBV7-9 combines with J gene TRBJ1-2; 7 bases match TRBD1. Germline loops: CDR1 SEHNR, CDR2 FQNEAQ (reference sequence). The CDR3 totals 16 residues. The CDR3 is CASSLLTGTEIYVYTF. The CDR3 region has the DNA TGTGCCAGCAGCTTACTAACCGGGACAGAAATTTATGTCTACACCTTC.

The chain uses TRBV6-2 or TRBV6-3 and TRBJ2-5; TRBD1 matches 9 bases. The trim removed 6 bases at V and 4 bases at J, leaving 12 bases unmatched. Germline V gene data show CDR1 as MNHEY and CDR2 as SVGEGT. There are 16 residues in the CDR3. CDR3 protein: CASRDLTGGPRETQYF. In nucleotides, the CDR3 is TGTGCCAGCAGAGACCTGACAGGGGGACCGCGAGAGACCCAGTACTTC.

As regards this clonotype: A much more abundant neighbour one base away suggests this may be a read error. This sequence joins TRBV5-1 and TRBJ2-7, with TRBD1 identical over 9 bases. The J call may be faulty, since TRBJ2-1 better matches the DNA end. This CDR3 has 14 residues. CDR1 and CDR2 (germline): SGHRS, YFSETQ. This CDR3 is CASGQGLSSYEQFF. The CDR3 DNA follows: TGCGCCAGCGGACAGGGGCTTAGCTCCTACGAGCAGTTCTTC.

The sample holds many counts of this clonotype. This chain links TRBV12-5 with TRBJ2-3, with 7 bases lining up with TRBD2. The CDR3 contains 14 residues. Unmatched junction bases numbered 2, after V lost 1 base and J lost 4 bases. The germline V gene has CDR1 LGHNT and CDR2 FRNRAP. CDR3 coding DNA: TGTGCTAGTGGTTTGGCCCGGGAGGCAGATACGCAGTATTTT. It yields the protein CASGLAREADTQYF.

This clonotype was found many times. The chain couples TRBV4-2 to TRBJ1-1; D possibly corresponds to TRBD1 (6 bases). V was pared by 6 bases and J by 3 bases, with 11 bases between. The CDR3 is 13 residues long. Per germline, CDR1 LGHNA and CDR2 YNFKEQ. The CDR3 reads CASSTGSHTEAFF. The CDR3 bases are TGTGCCAGCAGTACAGGGAGTCACACTGAAGCTTTCTTT.

The chain joins TRBV27 to TRBJ2-5; tentative D call: TRBD2 (7 bases). The CDR3 length is 17 residues. CDR1 and CDR2 from the germline V gene are MNHEY and SMNVEV (reference sequence). The V end was cut by 7 bases, the J end by 1 base, with 22 bases between. CDR3 bases: TGTGCCAGCAAAATAGGGGGGGCAGGGCTGGTCCAAGAGACCCAGTACTTC. Translated: CASKIGGAGLVQETQYF.

This clonotype has a count of ten or more. The J gene is TRBJ2-1, the V gene TRBV24-1; 8 nucleotides line up with TRBD2. CDR1 and CDR2 (germline): KGHDR, SFDVKD. V dropped 2 bases and J dropped 0; count of bases not matched to a gene: 2. This CDR3 spans 16 amino acids. The CDR3 is CATSDYTSGSYNEQFF. The CDR3 DNA sequence: TGTGCCACCAGTGATTATACTAGCGGCTCCTACAATGAGCAGTTCTTC.

This clonotype showed up many times. The junction differs from germline at one of its ends, possibly a read error. J is TRBJ2-1 and V is TRBV20-1; 8 bases agree with TRBD2. This CDR3 has 12 residues. Germline V gene sequence: CDR1 DFQATT, CDR2 SNEGSKA (reference sequence). The CDR3 region has the DNA TGCAGGGCTAGCGGGTCCTACAATGAGCAGTTCTTC. Translating gives CRASGSYNEQFF.

This clonotype was recorded at least ten times. The chain joins TRBV5-1 to TRBJ2-4; D gene ambiguous. The V gene's germline CDR1 is SGHRS and CDR2 YFSETQ. V lost 1 base, J lost 3 bases, and 11 bases lay in between. There are 15 residues in the CDR3. The CDR3 sequence: CASSLSTSVKNIQYF. CDR3 bases: TGCGCCAGCAGCTTGAGCACCTCTGTCAAAAACATTCAGTACTTC. Together with reference TRBV5-1 and TRBJ2-4, the CDR3 gives the full variable domain: KAGVTQTPRYLIKTRGQQVTLSCSPISGHRSVSWYQQTPGQGLQFLFEYFSETQRNKGNFPGRFSGRQFSNSRSEMNVSTLELGDSALYLCASSLSTSVKNIQYFGAGTRLSVL.

This clonotype occurred many times. The CDR3 loop reads CASSQEAVQETQYF. For the CDR3, the DNA is TGTGCCAGCAGCCAGGAAGCGGTTCAAGAGACCCAGTACTTC. The chain is built from TRBV6-2 or TRBV6-3 and TRBJ2-5; D is possibly TRBD2 (5 bases). The germline CDR1 and CDR2 sequences are MNHEY and SVGEGT. The CDR3 contains 14 residues. The germline V and J ends were trimmed by 6 bases and 2 bases, with 13 bases remaining between them.

J is TRBJ2-3 and V is TRBV7-3; 8 positions match TRBD2. Per germline, CDR1 SGHTA and CDR2 FQGTGA. V was pared by 6 bases and J by 4 bases, with 9 bases of the junction left unmatched. CDR3 length: 15 residues. For the CDR3, the DNA is TGTGCCAGCAGTTACACTAGCGGACGCTCAGATACGCAGTATTTT. Its protein product is CASSYTSGRSDTQYF. Supplemented by reference TRBV7-3 and TRBJ2-3, the full variable domain reads GAGVSQTPSNKVTEKGKYVELRCDPISGHTALYWYRQSLGQGPEFLIYFQGTGAADDSGLPNDRFFAVRPEGSVSTLKIQRTERGDSAVYLCASSYTSGRSDTQYFGPGTRLTVL.

This clonotype came up a few times. The rearrangement uses TRBV7-9 and TRBJ2-5, with D uncertain. Trimming pared 3 bases from V and 5 bases from J, leaving 10 bases between. The CDR3 consists of 13 residues. In germline, CDR1 is SEHNR, CDR2 FQNEAQ (reference sequence). CDR3 nucleotide sequence: TGTGCCAGCAGCTTCGAGAACCGGGAGACCCAGTACTTC. Protein product: CASSFENRETQYF.

The chain couples TRBV24-1 to TRBJ2-2, with TRBD1 matching 10 bases. The CDR3 loop spans 14 amino acids. The ends lost 9 bases at V and 1 base at J; junction bases unmatched: 1. Germline V gives CDR1 KGHDR, CDR2 SFDVKD. DNA of the CDR3: TGTGCCACCCGGACAGGGGGGAACACCGGGGAGCTGTTTTTT. It specifies CATRTGGNTGELFF.

Here the CDR3 DNA reads TGTGCCACAGGTCGCCGGATGAACACTGAAGCTTTCTTT. As protein: CATGRRMNTEAFF. The chain combines TRBV10-3 with TRBJ1-1; the D is unclear. Germline loops: CDR1 ENHRY, CDR2 SYGVKD. The V and J ends lost 10 bases and 0 bases respectively, with 12 bases between them. The CDR3 sequence is 13 residues long.

V and J are TRBV9 and TRBJ2-3, with no clear D. This CDR3 spans 13 amino acids. Germline values: CDR1 SGDLS, CDR2 YYNGEE. Trimming stripped 3 bases from V and 0 bases from J, with 5 bases between. CDR3 nucleotide sequence: TGTGCCAGCAGCGGATTAAGCACAGATACGCAGTATTTT. Translated, it gives CASSGLSTDTQYF.

Many counts were recorded for this clonotype. This chain links TRBV3-1 with TRBJ1-2; tentative D call: TRBD1 (5 bases). This CDR3 region has 12 residues. Germline values: CDR1 LGHDT, CDR2 YNNKEL (reference sequence). V shed 0 bases and J shed 12 bases, with 11 bases lying between them. The CDR3 region has the DNA TGTGCCAGCAGCCAAGAAGCCAGGGAGCACACCTTC. It is translated as CASSQEAREHTF.

This chain links TRBV29-1 with TRBJ2-5, with 12 bases matching TRBD1. The germline gives CDR1 SQVTM, CDR2 ANQGSEA. The CDR3 totals 17 residues. V lost 6 bases to trimming and J lost 3 bases; unmatched junction nucleotides: 14. The CDR3 region has the DNA TGCAGCGTGCCGGGACAGGGGGCGGGGGGCGGAGAAGAGACCCAGTACTTC. Translated: CSVPGQGAGGGEETQYF.

To note about this clonotype: This clone may be a read error of a much larger clone one base away. This chain joins TRBV20-1 and TRBJ1-1; D gene unclear. The CDR3 totals 12 residues. Per the germline V gene, CDR1 is DFQATT and CDR2 is SNEGSKA (reference sequence). Trimming removed 3 bases from V and 3 bases from J, with 8 bases in between. CDR3 in DNA: TGCAGTGCTAGCCAGAGAGACACTGAAGCTTTCTTT. Protein: CSASQRDTEAFF.

This clonotype was counted a single time. A clone one base away is much larger, so this may be a read error. This sequence joins TRBV12-3 or TRBV12-4 and TRBJ1-1; no firm D call. The CDR3 consists of 14 residues. Trimming took off 3 bases at V and 6 bases at J, with 14 bases between the two ends. In DNA form, the CDR3 reads TGTGCCAGCAGTTTGTTCCTTTCTTTTTCTGAAGCTTTCTTT. Encoded protein: CASSLFLSFSEAFF.

On this clonotype: A much larger clone differs from this one at a single base, so this may be a read error. V usage is TRBV7-9 and J usage is TRBJ2-2; D remains ambiguous. Germline V gene data show CDR1 as SEHNR and CDR2 as FQNEAQ (reference sequence). The V end lost 8 bases, the J end lost 5 bases, and 27 bases lay between the germline ends. CDR3 length: 18 residues. The CDR3 sequence: CASPTIQVFAPGTGELFF. In DNA form, the CDR3 reads TGTGCCAGCCCCACGATCCAAGTATTCGCTCCTGGGACCGGGGAGCTGTTTTTT.

V usage is TRBV7-9 and J usage is TRBJ1-2; tentative D call: TRBD1 (5 bases). From germline, CDR1 is SEHNR and CDR2 FQNEAQ (reference sequence). The CDR3 runs to 18 residues. Trimming shortened V by 5 bases and J by 0 bases, and 22 bases separated the two germline ends. CDR3 sequence (DNA): TGTGCCAGCAGCCTACAGACAGTACGAATCCGGGCTAACTATGGCTACACCTTC. It yields the protein CASSLQTVRIRANYGYTF.

This clonotype was found many times. This chain links TRBV4-2 with TRBJ2-7, with 10 bases lining up with TRBD1. V lost 2 bases and J lost 1; bases outside the gene matches: 2. The CDR3 has 15 amino acids. Germline values: CDR1 LGHNA, CDR2 YNFKEQ. CDR3 in amino acids: CASSQQGQGSYEQYF. CDR3 DNA sequence: TGTGCCAGCAGCCAACAGGGACAGGGGTCCTACGAGCAGTACTTC.

This clonotype showed up many times. This chain joins TRBV9 and TRBJ1-2, with TRBD1 matching 9 bases. Germline assignment: CDR1 SGDLS and CDR2 YYNGEE. The trim removed 0 bases at V and 4 bases at J, leaving 4 bases unmatched. The CDR3 length is 15 residues. The CDR3 region is CASSVGDREGYGYTF. In DNA form, the CDR3 reads TGTGCCAGCAGCGTAGGGGACAGGGAAGGCTATGGCTACACCTTC.

This clonotype was recorded at least ten times. V usage is TRBV6-1 and J usage is TRBJ2-7; a weak D match, TRBD1 (6 bases). This CDR3 contains 14 residues. Looked up from germline, CDR1 is MNHNS and CDR2 is SASEGT. Between the trimmed V and J ends, which lost 5 bases and 1 base, there was a span of 12 bases. The CDR3 sequence is CASSKVDSSYEQYF. The CDR3 bases are TGTGCCAGCAGTAAGGTGGACAGTTCCTACGAGCAGTACTTC.

V gene TRBV4-1 combines with J gene TRBJ1-5; D ambiguous. The CDR3 is made up of 13 amino acids. Trimming cost V 4 bases and J 5 bases, with 9 bases left between them. Germline values: CDR1 MGHRA, CDR2 YSYEKL. DNA of the CDR3: TGCGCCAGCAGCCTCTTCGTGGATCAGCCCCAGCATTTT. Translating gives CASSLFVDQPQHF.

The CDR3 coding sequence is TGCGCCAGCAGCCAAGTCAGGGGGGATGAGCAGTTCTTC. Amino acids: CASSQVRGDEQFF. The gene calls are TRBV4-1 and TRBJ2-1; a weak D match, TRBD1 (7 bases). CDR3 size: 13 residues. Trimming took 1 base from V and 8 from J, leaving 9 bases between them. The V gene's germline CDR1 is MGHRA and CDR2 YSYEKL.

J is TRBJ2-1 and V is TRBV4-1, with 11 positions matching TRBD2. Germline CDR1 and CDR2: MGHRA and YSYEKL. Trimming removed 1 base from V and 4 bases from J; junction bases left unmatched: 3. This CDR3 has 16 amino acids. The CDR3: CASSQVLAGGYNEQFF. CDR3 bases: TGCGCCAGCAGCCAAGTTTTAGCGGGAGGGTACAATGAGCAGTTCTTC.

There are many counts of this clonotype. This chain connects TRBV2 to TRBJ2-5; 7 positions agree with TRBD1. The V segment lost 5 bases and the J segment 5 bases; nucleotides outside the gene matches: 5. The CDR3 runs 13 residues. Per germline, CDR1 SNHLY and CDR2 FYNNEI. Written as DNA, the CDR3 is TGTGCCAGCAGTACAGGGGAAGGGGAGACCCAGTACTTC. Protein: CASSTGEGETQYF.